This T cell receptor (beta chain) came from a study of shared clonotypes between healthy human individuals (dated by TCRdb to the early 2020s). General notes on the study: A couple of women and three men aged 18 to 49 years were included in the cohort. For each donor, CD4 naive and CD4 memory were each given three plates, CD8 naive was given two plates, and CD8 memory was given one plate. To estimate repertoire size and how much clonotype sharing occurs between individuals, the study deeply sequenced the blood TCR repertoires of several healthy adults. Libraries were prepared and TCR repertoires were sequenced by different laboratories using diverse techniques, in order to increase sequencing depth and limit assay-specific biases. Per donor, leukapheresis produced somewhere between about 0.94 and 9 billion PBMCs.

CDR1 and CDR2, looked up from the germline V gene (reference sequence), are PRHDT and FYEKMQ. Taken from cysteine to phenylalanine, the CDR3 has 12 residues. Solely the CDR3 DNA is kept, with 36 bases framed from the first base. The germline V and J ends show losses of 5 bases and 6 bases respectively, and no gene match explains 3 bases of the junction. TCR CDR3 regions were amplified from genomic DNA by multiplex PCR using the deep immunoSEQ assay. Extracted genomic DNA from each cell subset was distributed evenly across all wells of several immunoSEQ 96-well plates, and each plate was treated as a replicate. Each replicate PCR for sorted subsets received around 200 ng genomic DNA, equal to some 32,000 T cell genomes. Purified libraries were quantified with a Qubit 3.0 fluorometer, sized on a Bioanalyzer 2100, and re-quantified with the KAPA Library Quantification kit. A separate single-read 150-cycle Illumina NextSeq 550 flow cell was used to sequence each immunoSEQ 96-well plate. For the original study's pipeline: Because only junctional sequences without quality scores were contained in the immunoSEQ output, filtering matching that applied to full-length reads could not be performed. Sequences were annotated with PyIR, a Python wrapper for IgBLAST v1.9, using IMGT germline references to assign V/J genes and CDR3. Any read was removed if the V/J assignment was weak (E-value above 1e-6), the CDR3 was missing, or the read contained stop codons, out-of-frame junctions, or ambiguous translated residues. A V3J clonotype was defined by an identical inferred V gene, J gene, and CDR3 amino acid sequence. To compute the percentage overlap between repertoires, the number of shared unique clonotypes was divided by the size of the smaller repertoire. RTK rarefaction, the Chao1 estimator, and Recon v2.1 estimates of unobserved clonotypes were used to assess repertoire richness. Generation probabilities for all TCRbeta clonotypes obtained by the gDNA method from four donors were computed using OLGA. TCRdb retrieved this table from immuneACCESS and kept in-frame rearrangements only. Not all clones are present; in checked studies, unresolved V genes account for under half, and no reason is known for the remainder. The D gene and trimming were derived from the DNA, and the V and J assignments and clone size from that table. Within this sample are roughly 850,000 clones, with 90% to 97% of them counted one time only. The ten top clones hold less than 0.25% of the sample.

Regarding this clone: What antigen it recognizes has not been identified. Within one base of it there is no much larger clone, and no base qualities were kept.

The investigation overall reported the following: The genetic and exposure-history diversity represented was limited by the small number of donors. Pairwise subsampling indicated that sequencing depth was expected to affect the degree of clonotype sharing among donors. Rarefaction of sorted-subset datasets indicated incomplete sequencing despite the large sequencing depth. Naive subsets generally had larger estimated clonotype richness than memory subsets did. Compared with non-shared clonotypes, the clonotypes found in all four sorted-subset donors had higher generation probabilities. Sampling was limited to blood, and TCR repertoires in tissue likely differ from TCR repertoires in blood. When a few donors were compared, the shared fraction of clonotypes was around 5% for naive CD4, more than 3% for naive CD8, more than 2% for memory CD4, and about 0.36% for memory CD8.

CD8 naive samples were CD45RO-negative cells positively selected for CCR7, giving a CD45RA+CCR7+ population that excluded TemRA cells. The donors were healthy, HIV-negative adults who had no recently reported acute infections or vaccinations. Only Caucasian adults living in Nashville, Tennessee, USA were represented among the donors. Blood was obtained by leukapheresis, after which PBMCs were separated by Ficoll-Histopaque density gradient centrifugation and cryopreserved in liquid nitrogen vapor phase. Purity and quantity of every magnetically sorted T cell population were checked by analytical flow cytometry. From each sorted fraction, genomic DNA was isolated and quantified by UV absorbance on a Nanodrop 2000c.

The TCR comes from a man in his thirties or forties in good health. Sequencing was carried out using naive CD8+ T cells sorted from blood. In the paper's terms, the cell subset or site label means: CD45RA+CCR7+. The chain employs TRBV13 and TRBJ1-1; 7 central nucleotides agree with TRBD1. The bases read TGTGCCAGCAGCCCAGGGGGGGCTGAAGCTTTCTTT. It codes for CASSPGGAEAFF.